This T cell receptor beta chain was retrieved from a study of T-cell memory formation after mild COVID-19. Points from the study as a whole: Memory sampled before infection contained some responding clones, suggesting cross-reactive memory joined.

TCRdb re-derived calls from the 5' RACE reads in MiXCR, one entry per CDR3 protein. The table records fewer than 90,000 distinct CDR3 sequences, around 13% of them present only once. This clonotype was found many times. Its antigen is currently unknown. Per germline, CDR1 SNHLY and CDR2 FYNNEI. The CDR3 sequence is 15 residues long. After removal of 5 bases from V and 7 bases from J, the junction contained 5 bases not matched to a gene. The V gene is TRBV2, the J gene TRBJ2-1, with TRBD2 identical over 13 bases. Material for sequencing was PBMCs or a T cell subset sorted from them (not recorded which). This receptor was taken from a man aged 18 to 29 who had mild COVID-19 (a few samples of this study predate the infection). Cell type and time point are not known. The CDR3 loop is CASSRLAGGANEQFF. CDR3 in DNA: TGTGCCAGCAGTAGACTAGCGGGGGGCGCGAATGAGCAGTTCTTC.